One sample yielded the 15 T cell receptor beta chains listed below, sequenced in a study of CD8 T cells in Susac syndrome. With random hexamers, roughly 0.5 to 1 ug RNA was reverse transcribed. Using its own MiXCR run on the immunoSEQ multiplex PCR reads, TCRdb lists one record per CDR3 protein. The table shows hundreds of thousands of distinct CDR3 sequences, with 94% occurring only once. The sample comprised CD4+ T cells from PBMCs. Receptors originate from a human donor with Susac syndrome.

The chain recombines TRBV15 with TRBJ2-2; D remains ambiguous. CDR1 LNHNV and CDR2 YYDKDF come from the germline V gene (reference sequence). This CDR3 is built from 15 residues. Trimming cost V 0 bases and J 5 bases, with 10 bases left between them. This chain's CDR3 is CATSRDRSETGELFF. The CDR3 nucleotides read TGTGCCACCAGCAGAGATCGATCGGAGACCGGGGAGCTGTTTTTT.

This clonotype appeared once. The chain uses TRBV4-3 and TRBJ2-7, with a weak D call TRBD2 (7 bases). Per the germline V gene, CDR1 is LGHNA and CDR2 is YSLEER. The ends were cut back, 0 bases at V and 2 bases at J, with 23 bases in the middle. The CDR3 covers 19 residues. For the CDR3, the DNA is TGCGCCAGCAGCCAAGATCTAATTTTAAGGGGGGGTACCCCCTACGAGCAGTACTTC. Translation gives CASSQDLILRGGTPYEQYF.

The J gene is TRBJ2-5, the V gene TRBV6-2 or TRBV6-3; TRBD2 aligns across 8 bases. Germline trimming cut 5 bases from V and 4 bases from J; bases unmatched to any gene: 6. Germline CDR1 is MNHEY and CDR2 is SVGEGT. The CDR3 runs to 14 residues. CDR3 protein: CASSRPGTRETQYF. For the CDR3, the DNA is TGTGCCAGCAGTAGGCCCGGGACTAGAGAGACCCAGTACTTC.

V usage is TRBV25-1 and J usage is TRBJ2-1; 9 bases line up with TRBD2. V shed 8 bases, J shed 2 bases, and the junction held 1 base outside the gene matches. This CDR3 has 13 residues. Germline V lookup: CDR1 MGHDK, CDR2 SYGVNS. The CDR3 coding sequence is TGTGCCAGCGTAGCGGGGGCCTACAATGAGCAGTTCTTC. Protein sequence: CASVAGAYNEQFF.

J is TRBJ2-7 and V is TRBV29-1; 8 bases map to TRBD1. The germline V gene has CDR1 SQVTM and CDR2 ANQGSEA. The CDR3 sequence is 13 residues long. The J segment lost 0 bases and the V segment lost 6 bases, leaving 4 bases of the junction unmatched. The CDR3 sequence: CSVPGGSSYEQYF. CDR3 DNA sequence: TGCAGCGTCCCAGGGGGCAGCTCCTACGAGCAGTACTTC.

This clonotype was observed once. The J gene is TRBJ2-3, the V gene TRBV7-6, with no clear D. The CDR3 contains 15 residues. The germline V and J ends were trimmed by 1 base and 0 bases, with 8 bases remaining between them. Germline V CDR1 and CDR2: SGHVS, FNYEAQ. In DNA, the CDR3 is TGTGCCAGCAGCTTAGTGGACGGTAGCACAGATACGCAGTATTTT. It yields the protein CASSLVDGSTDTQYF.

The gene calls are TRBV5-1 and TRBJ2-2, with 7 bases that match TRBD1. The CDR3 consists of 15 residues. The V and J ends lost 6 bases and 2 bases, in that order; junction bases with no gene match: 7. Germline CDR1 SGHRS, CDR2 YFSETQ. CDR3 in DNA: TGCGCCAGCATACAGGGGCCAGTCAACACCGGGGAGCTGTTTTTT. Its protein is CASIQGPVNTGELFF.

This sequence joins TRBV18 and TRBJ2-5; D not certain. V was trimmed by 2 bases and J by 2 bases, leaving 12 bases between them. There are 15 residues in the CDR3. Germline lookup yields CDR1 KGHSH and CDR2 LQKENI. This CDR3 reads CASSPVGPSQETQYF. The CDR3, as DNA: TGTGCCAGCTCACCAGTCGGTCCATCTCAAGAGACCCAGTACTTC.

The sample holds one count of this clonotype. The chain combines TRBV19 with TRBJ1-1; D is unclear. Trimming left V 6 bases short and J 4 bases short, with 18 bases between. Germline values: CDR1 LNHDA, CDR2 SQIVND (reference sequence). This CDR3 has 15 residues. CDR3 coding DNA: TGTGCCAGTAGAGAGACCCCCGAGGTACCCACTGAAGCTTTCTTT. It translates to CASRETPEVPTEAFF.

The CDR3 DNA is TGCAGCGTTGAGACAGGGTTAGACACTGAAGCTTTCTTT. This translates into CSVETGLDTEAFF. This chain uses TRBV29-1 with TRBJ1-1; TRBD1 aligns across 7 bases. V was clipped by 3 bases and J by 3 bases; unmatched bases: 4. The CDR3 runs 13 residues. Germline values: CDR1 SQVTM, CDR2 ANQGSEA.

The chain recombines TRBV19 with TRBJ1-5; 7 bases are shared with TRBD1. V lost 7 bases and J lost 1; bases outside the gene matches: 4. There are 14 residues in the CDR3. Germline values: CDR1 LNHDA, CDR2 SQIVND (reference sequence). CDR3 sequence: CASTDRASNQPQHF. The DNA for the CDR3 is TGTGCCAGTACCGACAGGGCCAGCAATCAGCCCCAGCATTTT. Supplemented by reference TRBV19 and TRBJ1-5, the full variable domain reads DGGITQSPKYLFRKEGQNVTLSCEQNLNHDAMYWYRQDPGQGLRLIYYSQIVNDFQKGDIAEGYSVSREKKESFPLTVTSAQKNPTAFYLCASTDRASNQPQHFGDGTRLSIL.

The chain has TRBV6-1 and TRBJ1-6; 7 nucleotides agree with TRBD1. The CDR3 loop spans 16 amino acids. V lost 5 bases and J lost 9; bases outside the gene matches: 13. Germline V gene lookup returns CDR1 MNHNS and CDR2 SASEGT. The CDR3, as DNA: TGTGCCAGCAGTCCCCAAACAGGGGAAGAGGGTTCACCCCTCCACTTT. It translates to CASSPQTGEEGSPLHF.

This clonotype was observed a single time. The chain employs TRBV27 and TRBJ1-2; 9 bases are a match to TRBD1. This CDR3 is built from 14 residues. The germline V gene encodes CDR1 MNHEY and CDR2 SMNVEV (reference sequence). V was pared by 0 bases and J by 5 bases, with 1 base of the junction left unmatched. The CDR3 sequence: CASSLSGQGYGYTF. The DNA of the CDR3 is TGTGCCAGCAGTTTATCGGGACAGGGTTATGGCTACACCTTC.

This chain connects TRBV12-5 to TRBJ2-5; D tentatively reads TRBD1 or TRBD2 (5 bases each). CDR1 LGHNT and CDR2 FRNRAP come from the germline V gene. Trimming took off 9 bases at V and 3 bases at J, with 14 bases between the two ends. This CDR3 region has 13 residues. The CDR3 loop is CASGTPTEETQYF. The CDR3 bases are TGTGCTAGCGGGACCCCCACGGAAGAGACCCAGTACTTC.

The count of this clonotype is one. V and J are TRBV20-1 and TRBJ1-1; 12 nucleotides agree with TRBD1. CDR3 size: 15 residues. The V and J ends lost 6 bases and 0 bases, in that order; junction bases with no gene match: 5. CDR1 and CDR2 (germline): DFQATT, SNEGSKA (reference sequence). CDR3: CSAWDRGRVNTEAFF. DNA of the CDR3: TGCAGTGCATGGGACAGGGGGCGAGTGAACACTGAAGCTTTCTTT.